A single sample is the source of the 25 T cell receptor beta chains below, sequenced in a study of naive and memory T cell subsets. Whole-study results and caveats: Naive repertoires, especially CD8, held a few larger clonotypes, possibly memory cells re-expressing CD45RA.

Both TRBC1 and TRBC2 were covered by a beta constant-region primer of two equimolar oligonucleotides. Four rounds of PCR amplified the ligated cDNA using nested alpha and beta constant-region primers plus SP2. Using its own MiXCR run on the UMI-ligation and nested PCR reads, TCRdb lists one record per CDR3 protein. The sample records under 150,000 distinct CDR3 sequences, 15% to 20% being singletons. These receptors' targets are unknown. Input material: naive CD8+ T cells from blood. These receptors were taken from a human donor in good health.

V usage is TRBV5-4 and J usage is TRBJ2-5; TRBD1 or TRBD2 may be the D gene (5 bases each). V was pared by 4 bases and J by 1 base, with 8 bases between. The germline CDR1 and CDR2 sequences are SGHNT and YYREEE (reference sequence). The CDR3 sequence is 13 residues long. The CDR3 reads CASSPGTQETQYF. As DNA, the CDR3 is TGTGCCAGCAGCCCCGGGACCCAAGAGACCCAGTACTTC. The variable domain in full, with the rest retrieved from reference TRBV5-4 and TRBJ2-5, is ETGVTQSPTHLIKTRGQQVTLRCSSQSGHNTVSWYQQALGQGPQFIFQYYREEENGRGNFPPRFSGLQFPNYSSELNVNALELDDSALYLCASSPGTQETQYFGPGTRLLVL.

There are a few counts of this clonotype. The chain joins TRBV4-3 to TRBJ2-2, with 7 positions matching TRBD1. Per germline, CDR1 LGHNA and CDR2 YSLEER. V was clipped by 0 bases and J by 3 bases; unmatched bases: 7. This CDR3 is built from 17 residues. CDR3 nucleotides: TGCGCCAGCAGCCAAGACTACAGGGGAAGGGACACCGGGGAGCTGTTTTTT. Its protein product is CASSQDYRGRDTGELFF.

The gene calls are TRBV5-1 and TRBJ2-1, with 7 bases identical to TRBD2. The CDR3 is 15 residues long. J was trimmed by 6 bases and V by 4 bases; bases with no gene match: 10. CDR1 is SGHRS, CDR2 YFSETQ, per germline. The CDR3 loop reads CASSATSSGLNEQFF. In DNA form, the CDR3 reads TGCGCCAGCAGCGCGACTAGCTCAGGTCTCAATGAGCAGTTCTTC.

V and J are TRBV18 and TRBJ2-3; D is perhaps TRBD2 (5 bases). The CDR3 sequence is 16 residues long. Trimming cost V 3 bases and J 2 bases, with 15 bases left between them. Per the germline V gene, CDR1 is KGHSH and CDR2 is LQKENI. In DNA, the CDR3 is TGTGCCAGCTCACCCCCCCCACAGCGGTACACAGATACGCAGTATTTT. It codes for CASSPPPQRYTDTQYF.

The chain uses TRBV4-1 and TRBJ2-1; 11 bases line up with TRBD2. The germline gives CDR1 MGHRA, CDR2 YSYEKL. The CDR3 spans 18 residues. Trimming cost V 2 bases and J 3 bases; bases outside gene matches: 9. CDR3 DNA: TGCGCCAGCAGCCAACTTTCGGGGACTAGCGGACTCTACAATGAGCAGTTCTTC. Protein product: CASSQLSGTSGLYNEQFF.

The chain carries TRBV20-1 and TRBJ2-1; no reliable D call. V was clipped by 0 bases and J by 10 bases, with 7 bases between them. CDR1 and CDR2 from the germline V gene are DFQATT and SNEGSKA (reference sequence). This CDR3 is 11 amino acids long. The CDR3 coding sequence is TGCAGTGCTAGAGAGATACGGGAGCAGTTCTTC. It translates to CSAREIREQFF.

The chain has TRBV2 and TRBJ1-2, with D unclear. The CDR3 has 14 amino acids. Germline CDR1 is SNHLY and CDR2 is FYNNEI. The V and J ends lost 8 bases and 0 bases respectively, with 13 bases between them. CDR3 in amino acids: CASQKSGSNYGYTF. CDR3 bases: TGTGCCAGCCAAAAGTCGGGTTCTAACTATGGCTACACCTTC.

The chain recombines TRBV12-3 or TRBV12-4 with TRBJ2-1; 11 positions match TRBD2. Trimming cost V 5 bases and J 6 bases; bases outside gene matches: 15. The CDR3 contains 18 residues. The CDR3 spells CASSLTLRVAGGPNEQFF. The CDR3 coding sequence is TGTGCCAGCAGTCTCACACTTAGGGTAGCGGGAGGGCCCAATGAGCAGTTCTTC.

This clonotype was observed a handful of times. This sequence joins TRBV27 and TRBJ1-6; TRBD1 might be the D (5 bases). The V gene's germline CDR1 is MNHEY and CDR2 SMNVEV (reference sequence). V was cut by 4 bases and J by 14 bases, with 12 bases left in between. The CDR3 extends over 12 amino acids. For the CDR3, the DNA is TGTGCCAGCAGTTCGGGGGGTCGTACCCTCCACTTT. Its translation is CASSSGGRTLHF.

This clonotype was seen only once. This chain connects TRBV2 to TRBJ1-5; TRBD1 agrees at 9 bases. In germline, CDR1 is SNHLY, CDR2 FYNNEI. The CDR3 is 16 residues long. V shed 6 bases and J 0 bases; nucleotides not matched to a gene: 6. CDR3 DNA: TGTGCCAGCAGACGGCCGGGACAGGGTAGCAATCAGCCCCAGCATTTT. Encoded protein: CASRRPGQGSNQPQHF.

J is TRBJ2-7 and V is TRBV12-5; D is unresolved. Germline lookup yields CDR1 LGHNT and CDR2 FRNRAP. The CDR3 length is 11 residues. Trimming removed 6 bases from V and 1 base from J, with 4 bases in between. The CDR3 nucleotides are TGTGCTAGTGGGACTTCCTACGAGCAGTACTTC. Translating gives CASGTSYEQYF.

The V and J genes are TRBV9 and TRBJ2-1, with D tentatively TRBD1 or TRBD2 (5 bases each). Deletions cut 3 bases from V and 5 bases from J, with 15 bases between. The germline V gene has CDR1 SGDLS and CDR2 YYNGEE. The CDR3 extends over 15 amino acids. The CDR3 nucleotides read TGTGCCAGCAGCGGGGACGCCCGTCCCCACAATGAGCAGTTCTTC. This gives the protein CASSGDARPHNEQFF. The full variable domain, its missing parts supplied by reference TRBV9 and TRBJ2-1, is DSGVTQTPKHLITATGQRVTLRCSPRSGDLSVYWYQQSLDQGLQFLIQYYNGEERAKGNILERFSAQQFPDLHSELNLSSLELGDSALYFCASSGDARPHNEQFFGPGTRLTVL.

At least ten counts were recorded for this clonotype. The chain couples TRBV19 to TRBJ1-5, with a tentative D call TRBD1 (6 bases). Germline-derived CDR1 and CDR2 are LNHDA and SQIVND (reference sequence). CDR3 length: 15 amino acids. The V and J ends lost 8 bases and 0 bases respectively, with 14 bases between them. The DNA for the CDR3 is TGTGCCAGTTCTACGACAGGCTATAGCAATCAGCCCCAGCATTTT. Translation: CASSTTGYSNQPQHF.

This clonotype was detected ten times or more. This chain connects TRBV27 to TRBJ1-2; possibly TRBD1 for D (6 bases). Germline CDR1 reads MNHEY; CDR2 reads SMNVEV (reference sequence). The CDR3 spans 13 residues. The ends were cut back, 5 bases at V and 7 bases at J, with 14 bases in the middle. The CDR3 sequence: CASSPVQGFGYTF. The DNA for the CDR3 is TGTGCCAGCAGTCCCGTACAGGGATTTGGCTACACCTTC.

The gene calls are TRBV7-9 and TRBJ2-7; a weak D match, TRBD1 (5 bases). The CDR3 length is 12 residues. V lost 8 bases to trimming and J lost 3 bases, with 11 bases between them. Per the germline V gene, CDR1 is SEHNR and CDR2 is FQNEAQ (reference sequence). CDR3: CASGLRGYEQYF. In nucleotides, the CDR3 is TGTGCCAGCGGTCTAAGGGGCTACGAGCAGTACTTC.

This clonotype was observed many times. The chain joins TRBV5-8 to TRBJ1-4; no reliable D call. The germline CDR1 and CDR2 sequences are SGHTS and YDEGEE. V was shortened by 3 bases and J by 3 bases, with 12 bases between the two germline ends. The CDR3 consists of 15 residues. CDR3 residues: CASSWRPVPNEKLFF. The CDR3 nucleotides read TGTGCCAGCAGCTGGAGACCGGTACCTAATGAAAAACTGTTTTTT.

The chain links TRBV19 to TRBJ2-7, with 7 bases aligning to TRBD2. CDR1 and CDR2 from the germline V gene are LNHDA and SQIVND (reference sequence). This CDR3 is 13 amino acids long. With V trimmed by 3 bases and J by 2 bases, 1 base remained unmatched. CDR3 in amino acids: CASSIGLAYEQYF. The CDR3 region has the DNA TGTGCCAGTAGTATTGGACTAGCCTACGAGCAGTACTTC.

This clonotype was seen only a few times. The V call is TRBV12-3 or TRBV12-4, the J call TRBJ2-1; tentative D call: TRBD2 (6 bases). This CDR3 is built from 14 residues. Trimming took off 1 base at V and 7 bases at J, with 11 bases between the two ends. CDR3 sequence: CASSLVLRGNEQFF. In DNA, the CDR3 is TGTGCCAGCAGTTTAGTTCTCCGGGGGAATGAGCAGTTCTTC.

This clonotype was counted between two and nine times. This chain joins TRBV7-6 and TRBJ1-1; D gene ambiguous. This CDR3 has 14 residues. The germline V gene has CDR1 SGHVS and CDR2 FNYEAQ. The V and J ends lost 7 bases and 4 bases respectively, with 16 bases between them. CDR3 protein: CASTFPGPLTEAFF. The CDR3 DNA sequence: TGTGCCAGCACCTTCCCGGGCCCACTCACTGAAGCTTTCTTT.

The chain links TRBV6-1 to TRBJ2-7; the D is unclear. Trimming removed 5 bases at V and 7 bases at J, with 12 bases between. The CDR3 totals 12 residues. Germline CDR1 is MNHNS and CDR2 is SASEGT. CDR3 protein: CASSHLGREQYF. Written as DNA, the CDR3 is TGTGCCAGCAGTCACCTCGGTCGGGAGCAGTACTTC.

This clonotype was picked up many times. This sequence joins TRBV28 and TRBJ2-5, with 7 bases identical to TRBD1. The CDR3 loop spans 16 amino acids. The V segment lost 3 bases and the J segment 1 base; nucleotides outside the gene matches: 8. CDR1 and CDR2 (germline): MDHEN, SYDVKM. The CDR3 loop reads CASSLILTGSQETQYF. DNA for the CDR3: TGTGCCAGCAGTTTGATCCTGACAGGGTCCCAAGAGACCCAGTACTTC.

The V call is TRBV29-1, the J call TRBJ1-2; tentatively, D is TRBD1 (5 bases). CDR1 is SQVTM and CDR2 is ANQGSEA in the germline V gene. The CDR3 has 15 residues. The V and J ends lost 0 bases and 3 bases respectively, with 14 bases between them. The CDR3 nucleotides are TGCAGCGTTGAAGATCTTGGAGGGGATTACTATGGCTACACCTTC. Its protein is CSVEDLGGDYYGYTF.

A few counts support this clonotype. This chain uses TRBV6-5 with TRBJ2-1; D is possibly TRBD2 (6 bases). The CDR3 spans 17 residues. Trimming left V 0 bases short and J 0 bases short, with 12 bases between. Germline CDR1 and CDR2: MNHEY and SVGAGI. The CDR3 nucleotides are TGTGCCAGCAGTTACTCGACTGCTAGCGACTCCTACAATGAGCAGTTCTTC. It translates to CASSYSTASDSYNEQFF.

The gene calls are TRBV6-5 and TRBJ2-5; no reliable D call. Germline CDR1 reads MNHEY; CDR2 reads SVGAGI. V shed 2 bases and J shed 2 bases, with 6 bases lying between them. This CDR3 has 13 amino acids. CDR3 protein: CASSYAPQETQYF. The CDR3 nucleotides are TGTGCCAGCAGTTACGCGCCGCAAGAGACCCAGTACTTC.

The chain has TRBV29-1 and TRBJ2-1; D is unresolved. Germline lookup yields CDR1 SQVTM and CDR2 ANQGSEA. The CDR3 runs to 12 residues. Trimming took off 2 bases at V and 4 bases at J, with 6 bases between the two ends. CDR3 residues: CSVEYQYNEQFF. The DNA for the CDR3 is TGCAGCGTTGAATACCAATACAATGAGCAGTTCTTC.